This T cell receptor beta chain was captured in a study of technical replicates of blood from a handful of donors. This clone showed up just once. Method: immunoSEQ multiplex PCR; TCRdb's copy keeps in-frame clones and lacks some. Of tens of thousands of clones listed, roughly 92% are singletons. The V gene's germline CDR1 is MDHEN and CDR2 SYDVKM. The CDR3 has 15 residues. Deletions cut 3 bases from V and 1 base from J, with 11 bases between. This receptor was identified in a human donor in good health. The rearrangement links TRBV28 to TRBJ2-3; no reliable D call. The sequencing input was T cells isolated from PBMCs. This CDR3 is CASSLSVPRTDTQYF. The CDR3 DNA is TGTGCCAGCAGTTTGAGTGTCCCCCGCACAGATACGCAGTATTTT.